Listed here is a single T cell receptor (delta chain). A read error likely explains this, since a far larger clone differs by one base. Other nucleotide sequences in the sample specify the same CDR3. TCRdb made new clone calls on the multiplex PCR reads using CATT. The sample gives over 950 delta-chain clones, 2.4% of which show up once; around 89% is in the top ten. Sequencing used genomic DNA taken from PBMCs of patients and controls. This CDR3 has 21 residues. Germline values: CDR1 TSWWSYY, CDR2 QGS. V dropped 2 bases and J dropped 4 bases, with 32 bases sitting between them. The source of the sample is a study of gamma delta lymphoproliferative disorders and STAT genes. Across the study: For the delta chain, EuroClonality-NGS standard procedure was applied.

This TCR came from a human donor in good health. Sample: blood. The chain is built from TRDV1 and TRDJ1; D is ambiguous. The CDR3 bases are TGTGCTCTTGGGGAAGGTCCCCTTTATCGACCTGTACACCCGAAGTTCGATAAACTCATCTTT. It codes for CALGEGPLYRPVHPKFDKLIF.